This T cell receptor beta chain is drawn from a study of OX40 agonist ivuxolimab in advanced cancers. As for the study in general: Ivuxolimab, an agonistic anti-OX40 (CD134) antibody, was given to patients. Dose-escalation patients had hepatocellular carcinoma, melanoma, renal cell or head and neck cancer.

Measured with immunoSEQ multiplex PCR; TCRdb has only the in-frame clones, and not every one. Here the sample spans 40,000 to 60,000 clones, less than 85% being singletons. Blood sampling was done at baseline, cycle 4 day 1, and cycle 7 day 1. Comments on this clone: The antigen remains unidentified.

Study-wide results and caveats: CD8+ T cells were the subset that, on average, had more expanded clones than CD4+.

The sample in question was CD4+ or CD8+ T cells sorted from blood, obtained in a trial of the OX40 agonist ivuxolimab. This TCR was recovered from an adult with an advanced solid tumor such as melanoma, head and neck, liver or kidney cancer.

This CDR3 reads CASSLSKRQPNTEAFF. For the CDR3, the DNA is TGCGCCAGCAGCTTAAGTAAACGGCAGCCGAACACTGAAGCTTTCTTT. V usage is TRBV5-1 and J usage is TRBJ1-1; D gene unclear. Germline assignment: CDR1 SGHRS and CDR2 YFSETQ. The CDR3 runs to 16 residues. V was pared by 2 bases and J by 1 base, with 15 bases between.